The 4 T cell receptor beta chains reported below all come from one sample, sequenced in a study of Tregs in tolerant kidney transplant recipients. Profiled with immunoSEQ multiplex PCR; TCRdb holds only in-frame clones, not every one. The sample spans some 22,000 clones; the ten largest clones claim around 4%. Mixed chimerism was transient after nonmyeloablative marrow transplants from related graft donors. The sequencing used CD4+ T cells from blood (PBMCs), collected 6 months after the transplant. The receptor source for this set is a human patient who received a combined kidney and bone marrow transplant. Some T cells may be supplied by the graft donor.

Turning to this clone: The read halts 3 residues ahead of the CDR3 end, with the missing end drawn from the germline J gene. V and J are TRBV6-2 or TRBV6-3 and TRBJ1-5, with D possibly matching TRBD1 (5 bases). The CDR3 sequence is 15 residues long. Germline lookup yields CDR1 MNHEY and CDR2 SVGEGT. V was shortened by 2 bases and J by 1 base, with 9 bases between the two germline ends. The CDR3 bases that were read are TGTGCCAGCAGTTACAGGGGAAGGAGCAATCAGCCC. This codes for CASSYRGRSNQP. The whole CDR3 reads CASSYRGRSNQPQHF.

Details on this clone: Read coverage stops 3 residues before the CDR3 terminus; the germline J gene supplies the remainder. The chain employs TRBV5-1 and TRBJ2-7; D uncertain. The CDR3 has 15 residues. Germline V lookup: CDR1 SGHRS, CDR2 YFSETQ. V lost 1 base and J lost 1, with 12 bases in between. This chain's CDR3 is CASSLSTRLSYEQYF. Partial CDR3 DNA: TGCGCCAGCAGCTTGTCTACCCGACTTTCCTACGAG.

Turning to this clone: The read halts 3 residues ahead of the CDR3 end, with the missing end drawn from the germline J gene. The V gene is TRBV20-1, the J gene TRBJ2-1; TRBD2 is a possible D gene (5 bases). CDR3 length: 14 residues. V was cut by 3 bases and J by 0 bases, with 9 bases left in between. The germline V gene has CDR1 DFQATT and CDR2 SNEGSKA (reference sequence). CDR3 DNA (partial): TGCAGTGCTAGTGGGCGGGCCTCCTACAATGAG. Translating gives CSASGRASYNE. The full CDR3 protein reads CSASGRASYNEQFF.

Remarks on this clone: The read ends 3 residues before the CDR3 terminus; that terminus is restored from the germline J gene. V gene TRBV19 combines with J gene TRBJ2-1; 8 bases fit TRBD2. Germline assignment: CDR1 LNHDA and CDR2 SQIVND (reference sequence). CDR3 size: 13 residues. V was pared by 5 bases and J by 5 bases, with 2 bases of the junction left unmatched. CDR3 bases read: TGTGCCAGTAGTCGGACTAGCCACAATGAG. Amino acids: CASSRTSHNE. The entire CDR3 protein is CASSRTSHNEQFF.